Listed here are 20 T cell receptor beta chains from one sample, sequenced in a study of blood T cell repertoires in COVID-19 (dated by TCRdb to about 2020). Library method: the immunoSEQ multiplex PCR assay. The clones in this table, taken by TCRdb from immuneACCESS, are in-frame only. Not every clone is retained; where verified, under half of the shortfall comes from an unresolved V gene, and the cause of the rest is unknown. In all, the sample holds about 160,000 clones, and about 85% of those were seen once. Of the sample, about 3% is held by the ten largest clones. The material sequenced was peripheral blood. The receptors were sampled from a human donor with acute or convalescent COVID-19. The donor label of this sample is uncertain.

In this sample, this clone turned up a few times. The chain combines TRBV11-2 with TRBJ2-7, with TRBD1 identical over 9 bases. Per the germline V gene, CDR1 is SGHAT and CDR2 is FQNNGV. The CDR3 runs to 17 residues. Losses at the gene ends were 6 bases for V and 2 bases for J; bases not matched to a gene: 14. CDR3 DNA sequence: TGTGCCAGCAGTCATTTGAGACCCGGGACAGGGACCTACGAGCAGTACTTC. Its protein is CASSHLRPGTGTYEQYF.

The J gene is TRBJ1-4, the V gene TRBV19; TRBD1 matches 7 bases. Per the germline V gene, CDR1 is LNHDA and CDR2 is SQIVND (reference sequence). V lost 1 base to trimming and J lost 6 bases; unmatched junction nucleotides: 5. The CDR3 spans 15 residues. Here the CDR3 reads CASSIAAGTDEKLFF. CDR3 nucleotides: TGTGCCAGTAGTATAGCGGCCGGGACAGATGAAAAACTGTTTTTT.

The CDR3 loop is CASTPDTRNTEAFF. The CDR3 DNA reads as TGTGCCAGCACCCCGGACACACGGAACACTGAAGCTTTCTTT. The chain carries TRBV7-9 and TRBJ1-1, with D perhaps matching TRBD1 (5 bases). V was pared by 7 bases and J by 1 base, with 13 bases between. From germline, CDR1 is SEHNR and CDR2 FQNEAQ (reference sequence). This CDR3 is built from 14 residues.

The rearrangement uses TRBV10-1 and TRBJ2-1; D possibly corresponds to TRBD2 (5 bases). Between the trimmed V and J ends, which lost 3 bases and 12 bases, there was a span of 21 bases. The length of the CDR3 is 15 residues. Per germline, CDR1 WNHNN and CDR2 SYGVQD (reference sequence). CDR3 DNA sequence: TGCGCCAGCAGTGACCCCTCGGAGGACGCCTGGGGGCAGTTCTTC. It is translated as CASSDPSEDAWGQFF.

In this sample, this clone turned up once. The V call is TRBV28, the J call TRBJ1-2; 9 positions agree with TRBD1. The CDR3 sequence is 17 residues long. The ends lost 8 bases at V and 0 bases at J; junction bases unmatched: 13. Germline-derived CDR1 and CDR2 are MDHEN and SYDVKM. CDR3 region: CASRYSGTGSSNYGYTF. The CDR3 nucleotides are TGTGCCAGCCGATATTCCGGGACAGGGTCCTCTAACTATGGCTACACCTTC.

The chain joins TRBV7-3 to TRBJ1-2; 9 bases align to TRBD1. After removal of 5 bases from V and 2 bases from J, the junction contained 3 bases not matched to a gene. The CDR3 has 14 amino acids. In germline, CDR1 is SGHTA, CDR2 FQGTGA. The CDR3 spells CASSHGQGNYGYTF. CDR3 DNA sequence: TGTGCCAGCAGCCACGGACAGGGGAACTATGGCTACACCTTC.

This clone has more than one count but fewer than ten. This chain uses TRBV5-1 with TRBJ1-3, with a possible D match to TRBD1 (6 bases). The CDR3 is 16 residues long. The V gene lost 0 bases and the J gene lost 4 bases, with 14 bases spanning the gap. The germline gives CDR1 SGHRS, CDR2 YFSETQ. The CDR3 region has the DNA TGCGCCAGCAGCTTGGCGACAGGCCCAGGGGGAAACACCATATATTTT. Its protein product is CASSLATGPGGNTIYF.

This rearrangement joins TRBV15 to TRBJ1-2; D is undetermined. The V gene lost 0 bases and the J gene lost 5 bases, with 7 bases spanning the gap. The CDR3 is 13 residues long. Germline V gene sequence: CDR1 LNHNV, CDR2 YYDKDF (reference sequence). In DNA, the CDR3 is TGTGCCACCAGCAGAGATTTTGCGTATGGCTACACCTTC. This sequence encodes CATSRDFAYGYTF.

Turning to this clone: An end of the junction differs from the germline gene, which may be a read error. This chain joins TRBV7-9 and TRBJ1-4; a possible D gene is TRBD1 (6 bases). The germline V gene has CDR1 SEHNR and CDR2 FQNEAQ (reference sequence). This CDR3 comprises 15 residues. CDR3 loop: CASSLGGGTNEKLFF. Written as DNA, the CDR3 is TGTGCCAGCAGTTTAGGGGGAGGAACTAATGAAAAACTGTTTTTT.

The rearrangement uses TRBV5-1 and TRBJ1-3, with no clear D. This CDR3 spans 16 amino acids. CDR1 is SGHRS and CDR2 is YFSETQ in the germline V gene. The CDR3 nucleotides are TGCGCTTCAAGGGCCGGGGTTGAGTTCTCTGGAAACACCATATATTTT. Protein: CASRAGVEFSGNTIYF.

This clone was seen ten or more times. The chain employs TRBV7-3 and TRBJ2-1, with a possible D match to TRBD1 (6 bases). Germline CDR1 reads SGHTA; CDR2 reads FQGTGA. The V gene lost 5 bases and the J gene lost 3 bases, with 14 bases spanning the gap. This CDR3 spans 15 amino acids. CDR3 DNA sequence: TGTGCCAGCAGCCCAGGGACAAGGAGCTACAATGAGCAGTTCTTC. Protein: CASSPGTRSYNEQFF.

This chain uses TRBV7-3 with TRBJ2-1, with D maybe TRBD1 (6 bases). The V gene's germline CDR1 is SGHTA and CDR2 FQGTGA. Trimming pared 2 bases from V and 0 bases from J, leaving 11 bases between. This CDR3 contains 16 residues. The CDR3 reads CASSLGGSVSYNEQFF. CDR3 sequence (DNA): TGTGCCAGCAGCTTAGGGGGCAGCGTCTCCTACAATGAGCAGTTCTTC.

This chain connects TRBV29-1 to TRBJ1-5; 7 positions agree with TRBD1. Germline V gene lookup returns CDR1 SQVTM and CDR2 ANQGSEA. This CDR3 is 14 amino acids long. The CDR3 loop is CRGRDSPFNQPQHF. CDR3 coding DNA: TGCAGGGGAAGGGACAGTCCCTTCAATCAGCCCCAGCATTTT. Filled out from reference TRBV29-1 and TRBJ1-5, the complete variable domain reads SAVISQKPSRDICQRGTSLTIQCQVDSQVTMMFWYRQQPGQSLTLIATANQGSEATYESGFVIDKFPISRPNLTFSTLTVSNMSPEDSSIYLCRGRDSPFNQPQHFGDGTRLSIL.

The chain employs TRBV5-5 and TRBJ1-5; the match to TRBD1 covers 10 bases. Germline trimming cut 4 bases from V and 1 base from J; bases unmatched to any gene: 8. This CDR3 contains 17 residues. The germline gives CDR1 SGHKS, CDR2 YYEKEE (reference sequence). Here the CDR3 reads CASSPWGQGMSNQPQHF. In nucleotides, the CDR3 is TGTGCCAGCAGCCCCTGGGGACAGGGGATGAGCAATCAGCCCCAGCATTTT.

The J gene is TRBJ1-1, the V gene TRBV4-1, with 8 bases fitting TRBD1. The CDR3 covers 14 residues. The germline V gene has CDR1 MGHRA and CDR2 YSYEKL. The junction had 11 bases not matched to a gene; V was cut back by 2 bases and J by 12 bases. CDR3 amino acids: CASSQPWDRIRTFF. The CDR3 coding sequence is TGCGCCAGCAGCCAACCCTGGGACAGGATCAGGACTTTCTTT.

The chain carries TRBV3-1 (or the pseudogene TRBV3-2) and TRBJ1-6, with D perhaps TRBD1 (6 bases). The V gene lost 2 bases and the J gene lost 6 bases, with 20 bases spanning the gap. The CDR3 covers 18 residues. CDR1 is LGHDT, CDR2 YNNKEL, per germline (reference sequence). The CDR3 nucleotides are TGTGCCAGCAGCCAAACACAATCTGCAGGGGTCAGTAATTCACCCCTCCACTTT. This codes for CASSQTQSAGVSNSPLHF.

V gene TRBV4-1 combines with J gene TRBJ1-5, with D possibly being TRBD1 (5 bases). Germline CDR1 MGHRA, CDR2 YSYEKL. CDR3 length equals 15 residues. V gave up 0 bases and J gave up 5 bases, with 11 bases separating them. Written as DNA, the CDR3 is TGCGCCAGCAGCCAAGATGGGGCAGTCTATCAGCCCCAGCATTTT. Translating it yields CASSQDGAVYQPQHF.

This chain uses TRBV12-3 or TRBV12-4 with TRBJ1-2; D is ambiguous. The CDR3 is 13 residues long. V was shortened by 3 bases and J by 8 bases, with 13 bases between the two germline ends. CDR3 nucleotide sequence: TGTGCCAGCAGTTTGACGCGGAAGGAAGGCTACACCTTC. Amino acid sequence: CASSLTRKEGYTF.

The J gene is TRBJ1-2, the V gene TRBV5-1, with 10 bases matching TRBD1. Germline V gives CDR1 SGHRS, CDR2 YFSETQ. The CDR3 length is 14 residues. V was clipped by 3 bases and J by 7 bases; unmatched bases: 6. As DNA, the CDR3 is TGCGCCAGCAGCTCATGGACAGGGGGAAGTGGCTACACCTTC. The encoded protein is CASSSWTGGSGYTF.

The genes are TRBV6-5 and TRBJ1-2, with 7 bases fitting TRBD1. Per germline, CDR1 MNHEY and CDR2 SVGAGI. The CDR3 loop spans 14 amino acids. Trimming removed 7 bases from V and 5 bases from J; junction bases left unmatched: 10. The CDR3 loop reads CASTDRAAGYGYTF. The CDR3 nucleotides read TGTGCCAGCACCGACAGGGCCGCCGGGTATGGCTACACCTTC.